Shown below are 2 T cell receptor beta chains from a single sample sequenced in a study of beta chain features in type 1 diabetes. Points from the study as a whole: A moderate, significant TCRB CDR3 shortening appeared in type 1 diabetes across four CD4+ subsets.

The entirety of the isolated RNA underwent reverse transcription, so expressed TCRB transcripts were sequenced. The protocol was immunoSEQ multiplex PCR, while the TCRdb copy is restricted to in-frame clones and leaves out a portion. The table records 280,000 or so clones, 14% to 15% of them present only once. These receptors' antigens are unknown. Sequenced input: naive CD4+ T cells from blood. Receptors originate from a man aged 18 to 30 with type 1 diabetes.

The table lists this clone with a few counts. CDR3: CASSQGVRKETQYF. CDR3 coding DNA: TGCGCCAGCAGCCAAGGCGTCCGTAAGGAGACCCAGTACTTC. V is TRBV4-3 and J is TRBJ2-5; D unresolved. V lost 1 base and J lost 5, with 11 bases in between. The CDR3 is made up of 14 amino acids. Germline V gene data show CDR1 as LGHNA and CDR2 as YSLEER.

This chain connects TRBV7-8 to TRBJ2-2, with TRBD1 matching 8 bases. Germline CDR1 and CDR2: SGHVS and FQNEAQ. The CDR3 is made up of 18 amino acids. Germline trimming cut 5 bases from V and 1 base from J; bases unmatched to any gene: 12. The CDR3 coding sequence is TGTGCCAGCAGCCGTCGGTTCAACAGGGGGAAGAACACCGGGGAGCTGTTTTTT. Its protein is CASSRRFNRGKNTGELFF.